This is a list of T cell receptor beta chains from one sample in a study of molecular identifiers for immune sequencing clone quantification. TCRdb reprocessed the PCR reads via MiXCR and lists one record per CDR3 protein. The sample has fewer than 350,000 distinct CDR3 sequences; 20% to 25% are singletons. The source material was naive CD8+ T cells from blood, with Jurkat cell RNA spiked in. Receptors originate from a human donor in good health. Some libraries in this study had Jurkat cell RNA spiked in. Both conserved end residues are part of each CDR3. A D gene is named only where the DNA matches it firmly. Clone size is shown for a subset of rows, as once, few, many or a class of expanded clone.

cdr3_aa cdr3_nt clone_size j_call v_call d_call
CAWSLGGANVLTF TGTGCCTGGAGCCTAGGGGGGGCCAACGTCCTGACTTTC few TRBJ2-6 TRBV30 .
CASSYSIGYEQFF TGTGCCAGCAGTTACTCGATAGGGTACGAGCAGTTCTTC many TRBJ2-1 TRBV6-5 .
CASSFLGTGELFF TGTGCCAGCAGTTTTCTTGGCACCGGGGAGCTGTTTTTT many TRBJ2-2 TRBV12-3/TRBV12-4 .
CSAPDRNFYEQYF TGCAGTGCGCCCGATAGAAACTTCTACGAGCAGTACTTC many TRBJ2-7 TRBV20-1 .
CASTGGGLSQHF TGTGCCAGCACAGGGGGAGGGCTGTCCCAGCATTTT . TRBJ1-5 TRBV19 TRBD1
CASSLAFGNEQYF TGTGCCAGCAGCTTAGCGTTTGGCAACGAGCAGTACTTC . TRBJ2-7 TRBV13 .
CSARDKASGMSFF TGCAGTGCTAGAGATAAGGCTAGCGGGATGTCGTTCTTC many TRBJ2-1 TRBV20-1 TRBD2
CSARGSQGAIAEAFF TGCAGTGCTAGAGGTAGCCAGGGGGCTATCGCTGAAGCTTTCTTT . TRBJ1-1 TRBV20-1 TRBD1
CASSQGSRFNEQYF TGTGCCAGCAGCCAAGGCTCCCGTTTTAACGAGCAGTACTTC many TRBJ2-7 TRBV14 .
CASSVEGGGATDTQYF TGTGCCAGCAGCGTAGAGGGCGGGGGGGCCACAGATACGCAGTATTTT . TRBJ2-3 TRBV9 TRBD2
CASSLWRGDTFSTDTQYF TGTGCCAGCAGCTTGTGGCGGGGGGACACCTTTAGCACAGATACGCAGTATTTT many TRBJ2-3 TRBV13 TRBD2
CASSQDRIGRGTRGYDYTF TGCGCCAGCAGCCAAGATAGAATAGGTAGAGGGACTCGGGGCTATGACTACACCTTC . TRBJ1-2 TRBV4-3 .
CASSEAFPSGIQETQYF TGTGCCAGCAGTGAAGCCTTTCCTAGCGGGATCCAAGAGACCCAGTACTTC many TRBJ2-5 TRBV6-1 TRBD2
CASSQAESIDRGPYSEQFF TGTGCCAGCAGCCAAGCGGAGAGTATAGACAGGGGACCCTACAGTGAGCAGTTCTTC . TRBJ2-1 TRBV3-1 TRBD1
CISVPAAPLPRRSSGNTIYF TGTATCTCCGTGCCAGCAGCTCCCCTACCTCGTCGGAGCTCTGGAAACACCATATATTTT . TRBJ1-3 TRBV7-5 .
CASSLGLQGGEQYF TGTGCCAGCAGTTTAGGTCTACAGGGAGGCGAGCAGTACTTC many TRBJ2-7 TRBV27 .
CARVPTNTEAFF TGTGCCAGAGTTCCAACTAACACTGAAGCTTTCTTT many TRBJ1-1 TRBV6-5 .
CASSQEGDSDTQYF TGTGCCAGCAGCCAAGAGGGGGATTCGGATACGCAGTATTTT many TRBJ2-3 TRBV3-1 .
CASSQAKGRTYEQYF TGCGCCAGCAGCCAGGCTAAGGGCAGAACCTACGAGCAGTACTTC few TRBJ2-7 TRBV4-3 .
CASRSSVETQYF TGTGCCAGCAGGTCCTCGGTAGAGACCCAGTACTTC many TRBJ2-5 TRBV12-3/TRBV12-4 .
CASSISPGQSYEQYF TGTGCCAGCAGTATCTCTCCGGGACAATCCTACGAGCAGTACTTC many TRBJ2-7 TRBV27 .
CSAQTQSGSGTDTQYF TGCAGTGCTCAAACTCAAAGCGGGAGTGGCACAGATACGCAGTATTTT many TRBJ2-3 TRBV20-1 TRBD2
CASRDRGMNTEAFF TGTGCCAGCAGGGACAGGGGCATGAACACTGAAGCTTTCTTT many TRBJ1-1 TRBV2 TRBD1
CSATGQGSYEQYF TGCAGTGCTACGGGACAGGGATCGTACGAGCAGTACTTC many TRBJ2-7 TRBV20-1 TRBD1
CASSPPPSGVWAQYF TGTGCCAGCAGCCCCCCCCCTAGCGGGGTCTGGGCCCAGTACTTC . TRBJ2-5 TRBV7-9 TRBD2
CVSGDLGNTIYF TGTGTTTCCGGGGACCTCGGAAACACCATATATTTT . TRBJ1-3 TRBV27 .
CASSYSGFTEAFF TGTGCCAGCAGTTACTCTGGGTTCACTGAAGCTTTCTTT many TRBJ1-1 TRBV6-5 .
CASRTGVQETQYF TGTGCCAGCAGGACAGGGGTCCAAGAGACCCAGTACTTC many TRBJ2-5 TRBV2 TRBD1
CASSKGSTSSYEQYF TGTGCCAGTAGTAAAGGGTCGACGAGCTCCTACGAGCAGTACTTC many TRBJ2-7 TRBV19 .
CASSLLRGGNTGELFF TGTGCCAGCAGCTTATTACGGGGCGGAAACACCGGGGAGCTGTTTTTT many TRBJ2-2 TRBV7-9 .
CSVETTGVWTQYF TGCAGCGTTGAAACAACAGGGGTTTGGACCCAGTACTTC many TRBJ2-5 TRBV29-1 TRBD1
CASSISHSTGGAYF TGTGCCAGTAGTATATCCCACAGCACAGGGGGCGCGTACTTC many TRBJ2-4 TRBV19 TRBD1
CASRIIAGGPADTQYF TGTGCCAGCAGGATAATAGCGGGAGGGCCGGCAGATACGCAGTATTTT many TRBJ2-3 TRBV6-5 TRBD2
CASSGPRGNQETQYF TGCGCCAGCAGCGGACCCCGGGGTAATCAAGAGACCCAGTACTTC many TRBJ2-5 TRBV5-1 .
CASSRRTSGDTDTQYF TGTGCCAGCAGCCGGCGGACTAGCGGGGACACAGATACGCAGTATTTT many TRBJ2-3 TRBV7-9 TRBD2
CATGAGSYNEQFF TGTGCCACCGGTGCGGGCTCCTACAATGAGCAGTTCTTC many TRBJ2-1 TRBV24-1 .
CASSLDSGEQETQYF TGTGCCAGCAGCTTGGATTCAGGGGAGCAAGAGACCCAGTACTTC many TRBJ2-5 TRBV7-6 .
CSAREISRITGWGDEQFF TGCAGTGCTAGAGAAATTAGCAGGATAACTGGCTGGGGCGATGAGCAGTTCTTC . TRBJ2-1 TRBV20-1 .
CSVVGDTHSTDTQYF TGCAGCGTTGTTGGGGACACTCATAGCACAGATACGCAGTATTTT many TRBJ2-3 TRBV29-1 .
CASSGGAGYEQYF TGCGCCAGCAGTGGAGGGGCAGGCTACGAGCAGTACTTC many TRBJ2-7 TRBV10-1 .
CASSATQTVLADTQYF TGTGCCAGCAGTGCCACCCAGACTGTGTTGGCAGATACGCAGTATTTT . TRBJ2-3 TRBV28 .
CSVETSGVPGEQYF TGCAGCGTTGAAACAAGCGGGGTCCCGGGCGAGCAGTACTTC many TRBJ2-7 TRBV29-1 TRBD2
CASSSGPYNEQFF TGTGCCAGCAGTTCCGGGCCCTACAATGAGCAGTTCTTC . TRBJ2-1 TRBV6-5 .
CASSYIGRSGNTIYF TGTGCCAGCAGTTATATCGGCCGGTCTGGAAACACCATATATTTT . TRBJ1-3 TRBV6-6 .
CASRNPSLAGGPLSFAGELFF TGTGCCAGCAGAAATCCCTCACTAGCGGGGGGCCCGCTGTCGTTCGCCGGGGAGCTGTTTTTT few TRBJ2-2 TRBV7-9 TRBD2
CASSQVQGAVDTQYF TGCGCCAGCAGCCAAGTCCAGGGGGCGGTGGATACGCAGTATTTT many TRBJ2-3 TRBV4-1 TRBD1
CASSQDSSGYTEAFF TGCGCCAGCAGCCAAGATTCTTCGGGGTACACTGAAGCTTTCTTT many TRBJ1-1 TRBV4-3 .
CAISELGSNTEAFF TGTGCCATCAGTGAGCTAGGGTCGAACACTGAAGCTTTCTTT once TRBJ1-1 TRBV10-3 .
CSVALQGNAEAFF TGCAGCGTTGCCCTACAGGGGAACGCTGAAGCTTTCTTT many TRBJ1-1 TRBV29-1 TRBD1
CAISEASLTYNEQFF TGTGCCATCAGTGAGGCAAGCTTAACTTACAATGAGCAGTTCTTC few TRBJ2-1 TRBV10-3 .
CASRQDPPDQPQHF TGTGCCAGCAGACAGGACCCCCCAGATCAGCCCCAGCATTTT many TRBJ1-5 TRBV12-3/TRBV12-4 .
CASGLAATVNSPPDTQYF TGTGCTAGTGGTTTGGCCGCGACAGTCAATAGCCCACCAGATACGCAGTATTTT few TRBJ2-3 TRBV12-5 .
CSVREGVEAFF TGCAGCGTTAGGGAGGGAGTTGAAGCTTTCTTT many TRBJ1-1 TRBV29-1 .
CASSSGTSGGQPQHF TGTGCCAGCAGCTCAGGGACGTCTGGGGGTCAGCCCCAGCATTTT many TRBJ1-5 TRBV9 .
CASSQERLSYEQYF TGCGCCAGCAGCCAAGAAAGACTTTCCTACGAGCAGTACTTC many TRBJ2-7 TRBV4-3 .
CSAEGGGTGELFF TGCAGCGCTGAAGGGGGAGGAACCGGGGAGCTGTTTTTT many TRBJ2-2 TRBV29-1 .
CASSQDYRGSYNEQFF TGCGCCAGCAGCCAAGATTACAGGGGGTCCTACAATGAGCAGTTCTTC . TRBJ2-1 TRBV4-3 TRBD1